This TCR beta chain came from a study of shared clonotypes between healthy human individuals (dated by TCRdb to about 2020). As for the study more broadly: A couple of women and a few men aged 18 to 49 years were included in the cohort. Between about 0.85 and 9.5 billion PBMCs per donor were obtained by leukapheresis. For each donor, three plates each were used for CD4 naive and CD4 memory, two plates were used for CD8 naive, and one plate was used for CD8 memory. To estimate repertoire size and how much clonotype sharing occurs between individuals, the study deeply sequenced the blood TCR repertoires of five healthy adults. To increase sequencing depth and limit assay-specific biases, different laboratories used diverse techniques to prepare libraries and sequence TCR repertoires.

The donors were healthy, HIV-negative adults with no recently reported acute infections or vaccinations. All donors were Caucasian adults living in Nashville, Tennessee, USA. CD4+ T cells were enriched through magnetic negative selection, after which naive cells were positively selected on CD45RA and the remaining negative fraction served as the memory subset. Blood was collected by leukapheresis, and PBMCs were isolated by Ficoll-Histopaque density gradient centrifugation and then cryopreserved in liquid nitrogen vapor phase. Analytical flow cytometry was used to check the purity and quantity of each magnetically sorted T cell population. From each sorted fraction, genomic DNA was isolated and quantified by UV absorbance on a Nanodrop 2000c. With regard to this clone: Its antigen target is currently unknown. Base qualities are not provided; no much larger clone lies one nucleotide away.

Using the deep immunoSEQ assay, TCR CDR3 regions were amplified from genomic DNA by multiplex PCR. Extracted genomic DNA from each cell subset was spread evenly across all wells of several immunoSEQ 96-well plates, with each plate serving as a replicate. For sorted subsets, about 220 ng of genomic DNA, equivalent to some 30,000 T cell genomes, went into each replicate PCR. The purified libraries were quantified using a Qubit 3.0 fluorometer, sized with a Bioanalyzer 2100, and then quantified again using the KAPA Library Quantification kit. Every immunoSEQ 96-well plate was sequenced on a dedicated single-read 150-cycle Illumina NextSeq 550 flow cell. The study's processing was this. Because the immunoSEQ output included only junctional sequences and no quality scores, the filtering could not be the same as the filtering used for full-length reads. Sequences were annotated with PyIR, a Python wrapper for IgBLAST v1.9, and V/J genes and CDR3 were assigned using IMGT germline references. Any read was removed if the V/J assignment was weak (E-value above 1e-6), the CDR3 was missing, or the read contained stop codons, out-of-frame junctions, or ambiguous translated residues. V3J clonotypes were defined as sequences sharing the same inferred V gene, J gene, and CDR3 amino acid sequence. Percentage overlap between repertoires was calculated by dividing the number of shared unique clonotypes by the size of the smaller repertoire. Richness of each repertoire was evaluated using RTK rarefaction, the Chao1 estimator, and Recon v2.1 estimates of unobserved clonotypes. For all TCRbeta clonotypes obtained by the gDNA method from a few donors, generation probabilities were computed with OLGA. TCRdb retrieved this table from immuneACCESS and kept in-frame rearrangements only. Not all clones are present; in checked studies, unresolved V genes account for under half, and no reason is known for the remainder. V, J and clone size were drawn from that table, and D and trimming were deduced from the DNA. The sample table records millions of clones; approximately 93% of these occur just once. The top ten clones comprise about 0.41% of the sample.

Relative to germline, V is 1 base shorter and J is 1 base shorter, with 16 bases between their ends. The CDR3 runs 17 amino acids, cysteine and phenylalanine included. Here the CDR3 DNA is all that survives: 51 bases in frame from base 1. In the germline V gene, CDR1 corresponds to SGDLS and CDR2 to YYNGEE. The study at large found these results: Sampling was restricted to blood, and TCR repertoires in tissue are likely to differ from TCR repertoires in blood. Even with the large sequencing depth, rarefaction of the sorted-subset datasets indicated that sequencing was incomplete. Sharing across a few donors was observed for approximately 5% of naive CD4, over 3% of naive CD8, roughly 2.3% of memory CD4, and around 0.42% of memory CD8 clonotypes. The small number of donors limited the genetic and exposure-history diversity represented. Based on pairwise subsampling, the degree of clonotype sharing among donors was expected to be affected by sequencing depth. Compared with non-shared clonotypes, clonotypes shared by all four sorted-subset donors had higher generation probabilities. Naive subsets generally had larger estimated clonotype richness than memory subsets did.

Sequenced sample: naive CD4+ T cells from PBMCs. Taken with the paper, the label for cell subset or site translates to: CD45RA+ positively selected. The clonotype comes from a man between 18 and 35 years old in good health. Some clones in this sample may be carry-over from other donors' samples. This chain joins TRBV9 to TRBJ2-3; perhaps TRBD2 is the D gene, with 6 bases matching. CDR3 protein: CASSVTVAVEGTDTQYF. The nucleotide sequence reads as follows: TGTGCCAGCAGCGTAACGGTAGCGGTGGAAGGCACAGATACGCAGTATTTT.